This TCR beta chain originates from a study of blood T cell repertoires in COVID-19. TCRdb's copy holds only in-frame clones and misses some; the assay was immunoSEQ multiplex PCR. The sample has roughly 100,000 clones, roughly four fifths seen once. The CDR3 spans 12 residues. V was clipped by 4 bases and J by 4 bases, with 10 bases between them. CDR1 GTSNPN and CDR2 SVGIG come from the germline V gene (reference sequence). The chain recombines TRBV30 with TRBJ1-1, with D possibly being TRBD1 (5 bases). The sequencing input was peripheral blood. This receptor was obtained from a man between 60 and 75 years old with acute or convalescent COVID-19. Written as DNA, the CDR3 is TGTGCCTGGAAGCAGGGATCCACTGAAGCTTTCTTT. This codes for CAWKQGSTEAFF.